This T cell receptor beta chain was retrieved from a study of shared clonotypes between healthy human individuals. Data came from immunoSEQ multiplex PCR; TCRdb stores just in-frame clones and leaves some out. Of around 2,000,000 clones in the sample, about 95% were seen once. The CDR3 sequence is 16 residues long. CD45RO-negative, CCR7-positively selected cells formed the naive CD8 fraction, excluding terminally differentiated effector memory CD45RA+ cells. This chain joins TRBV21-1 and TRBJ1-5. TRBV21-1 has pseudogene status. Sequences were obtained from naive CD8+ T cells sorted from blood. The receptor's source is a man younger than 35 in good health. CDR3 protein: CASSKNPRELDQPQHF. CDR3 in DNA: TGTGCCAGCAGCAAAAATCCCAGGGAGCTCGATCAGCCCCAGCATTTT.